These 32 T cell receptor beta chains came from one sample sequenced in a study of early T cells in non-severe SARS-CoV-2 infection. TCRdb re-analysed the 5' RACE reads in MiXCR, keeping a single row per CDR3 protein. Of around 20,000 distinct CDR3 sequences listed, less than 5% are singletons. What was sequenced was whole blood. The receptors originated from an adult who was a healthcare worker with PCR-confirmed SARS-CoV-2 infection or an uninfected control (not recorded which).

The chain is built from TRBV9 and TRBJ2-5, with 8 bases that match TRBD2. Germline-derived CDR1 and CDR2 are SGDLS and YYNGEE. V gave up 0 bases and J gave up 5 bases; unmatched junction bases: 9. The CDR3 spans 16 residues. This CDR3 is CASSVVSTSGLETQYF. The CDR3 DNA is TGTGCCAGCAGCGTAGTTTCTACTAGCGGCCTTGAGACCCAGTACTTC.

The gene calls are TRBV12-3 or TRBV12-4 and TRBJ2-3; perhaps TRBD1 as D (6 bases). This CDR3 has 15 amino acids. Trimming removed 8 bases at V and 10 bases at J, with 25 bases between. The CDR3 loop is CASGTRGTPRDPQYF. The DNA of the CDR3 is TGTGCCAGCGGGACGAGGGGGACCCCCCGTGATCCGCAGTATTTT.

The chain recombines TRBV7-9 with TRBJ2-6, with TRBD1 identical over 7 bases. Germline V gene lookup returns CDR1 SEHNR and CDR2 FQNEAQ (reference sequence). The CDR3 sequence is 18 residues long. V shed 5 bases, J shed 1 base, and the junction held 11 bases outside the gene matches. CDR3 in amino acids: CASSAETGVVSGANVLTF. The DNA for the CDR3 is TGTGCCAGCAGCGCAGAAACAGGGGTCGTTTCTGGGGCCAACGTCCTGACTTTC.

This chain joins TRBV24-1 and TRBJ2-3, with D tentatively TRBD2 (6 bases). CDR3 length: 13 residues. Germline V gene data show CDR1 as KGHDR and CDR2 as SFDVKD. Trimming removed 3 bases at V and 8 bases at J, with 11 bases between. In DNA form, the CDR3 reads TGTGCCACCAGTGATCCCCCGGGACTTACGCAGTATTTT. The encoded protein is CATSDPPGLTQYF.

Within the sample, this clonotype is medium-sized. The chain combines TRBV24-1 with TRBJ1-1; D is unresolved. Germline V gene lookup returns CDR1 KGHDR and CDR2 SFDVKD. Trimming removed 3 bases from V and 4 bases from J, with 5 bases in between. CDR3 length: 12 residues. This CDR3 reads CATSDTGTEAFF. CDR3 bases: TGTGCCACCAGTGATACGGGCACTGAAGCTTTCTTT.

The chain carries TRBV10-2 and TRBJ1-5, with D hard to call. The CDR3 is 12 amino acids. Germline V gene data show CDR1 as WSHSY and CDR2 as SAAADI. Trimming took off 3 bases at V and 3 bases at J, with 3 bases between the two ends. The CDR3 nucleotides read TGCGCCAGCAGTGACTTCAATCAGCCCCAGCATTTT. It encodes CASSDFNQPQHF.

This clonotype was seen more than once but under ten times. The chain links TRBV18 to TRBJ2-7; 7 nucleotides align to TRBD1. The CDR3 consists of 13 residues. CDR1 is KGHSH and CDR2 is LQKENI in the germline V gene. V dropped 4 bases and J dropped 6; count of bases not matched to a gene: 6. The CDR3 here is CASSLDRYGEQYF. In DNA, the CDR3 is TGTGCCAGCTCACTGGACAGGTACGGCGAGCAGTACTTC.

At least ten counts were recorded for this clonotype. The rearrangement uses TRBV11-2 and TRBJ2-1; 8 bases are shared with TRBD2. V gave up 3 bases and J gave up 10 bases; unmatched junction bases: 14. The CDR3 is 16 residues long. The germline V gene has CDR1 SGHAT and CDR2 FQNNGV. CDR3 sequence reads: CASSFQRGSLQKEQFF. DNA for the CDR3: TGTGCCAGCAGCTTCCAGCGGGGGTCCCTACAAAAAGAGCAGTTCTTC.

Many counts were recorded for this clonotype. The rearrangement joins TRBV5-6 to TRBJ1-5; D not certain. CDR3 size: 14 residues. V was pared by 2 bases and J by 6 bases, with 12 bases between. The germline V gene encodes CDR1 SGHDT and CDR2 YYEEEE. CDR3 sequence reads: CASSFKYRGQPQHF. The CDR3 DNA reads TGTGCCAGCAGCTTCAAGTATCGAGGTCAGCCCCAGCATTTT.

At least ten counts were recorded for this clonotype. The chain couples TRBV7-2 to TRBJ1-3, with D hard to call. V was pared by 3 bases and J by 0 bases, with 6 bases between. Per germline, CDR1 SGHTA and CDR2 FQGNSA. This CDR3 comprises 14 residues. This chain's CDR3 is CASSFSLSGNTIYF. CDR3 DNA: TGTGCCAGCAGCTTTTCGCTCTCTGGAAACACCATATATTTT.

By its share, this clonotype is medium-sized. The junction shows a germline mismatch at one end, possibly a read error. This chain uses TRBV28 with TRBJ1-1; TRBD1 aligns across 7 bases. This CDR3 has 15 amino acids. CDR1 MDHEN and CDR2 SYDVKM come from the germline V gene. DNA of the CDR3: TGTGCCAGCAGTTTATGGGACAGGATGAACACTGAAACTTTCTTT. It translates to CASSLWDRMNTETFF.

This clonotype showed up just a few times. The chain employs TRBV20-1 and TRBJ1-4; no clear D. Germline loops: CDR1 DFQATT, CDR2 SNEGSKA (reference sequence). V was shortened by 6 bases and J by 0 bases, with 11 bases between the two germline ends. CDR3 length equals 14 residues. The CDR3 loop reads CSAIPPPTNEKLFF. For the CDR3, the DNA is TGCAGTGCCATCCCTCCTCCAACTAATGAAAAACTGTTTTTT.

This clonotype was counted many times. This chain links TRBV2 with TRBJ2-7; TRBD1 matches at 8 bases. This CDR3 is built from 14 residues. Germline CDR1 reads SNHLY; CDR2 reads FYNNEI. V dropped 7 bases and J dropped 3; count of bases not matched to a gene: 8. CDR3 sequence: CASNPGQVGYEQYF. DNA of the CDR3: TGTGCCAGCAACCCGGGACAGGTGGGCTACGAGCAGTACTTC. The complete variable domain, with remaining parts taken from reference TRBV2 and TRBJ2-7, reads EPEVTQTPSHQVTQMGQEVILRCVPISNHLYFYWYRQILGQKVEFLVSFYNNEISEKSEIFDDQFSVERPDGSNFTLKIRSTKLEDSAMYFCASNPGQVGYEQYFGPGTRLTVT.

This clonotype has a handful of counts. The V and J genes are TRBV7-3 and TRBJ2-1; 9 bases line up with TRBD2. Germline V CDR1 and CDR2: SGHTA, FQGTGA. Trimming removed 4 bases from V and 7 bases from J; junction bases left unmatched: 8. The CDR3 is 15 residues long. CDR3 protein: CASSSGGAGGNEQFF. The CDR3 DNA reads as TGTGCCAGCAGCTCGGGGGGAGCGGGAGGAAATGAGCAGTTCTTC. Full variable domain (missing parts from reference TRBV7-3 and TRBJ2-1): GAGVSQTPSNKVTEKGKYVELRCDPISGHTALYWYRQSLGQGPEFLIYFQGTGAADDSGLPNDRFFAVRPEGSVSTLKIQRTERGDSAVYLCASSSGGAGGNEQFFGPGTRLTVL.

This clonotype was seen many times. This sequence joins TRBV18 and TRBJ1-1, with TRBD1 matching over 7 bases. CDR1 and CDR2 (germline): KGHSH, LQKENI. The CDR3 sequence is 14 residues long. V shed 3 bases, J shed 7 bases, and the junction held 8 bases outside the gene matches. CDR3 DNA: TGTGCCAGCTCACCCCAGGGGGTATCCGTTGAAGCTTTCTTT. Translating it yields CASSPQGVSVEAFF.

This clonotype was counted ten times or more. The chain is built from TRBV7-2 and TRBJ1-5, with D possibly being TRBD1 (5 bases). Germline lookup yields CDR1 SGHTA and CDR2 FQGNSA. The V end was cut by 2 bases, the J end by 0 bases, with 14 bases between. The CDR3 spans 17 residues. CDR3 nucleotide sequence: TGTGCCAGCAGCTTAAACCAACCAGGGAATAGCAATCAGCCCCAGCATTTT. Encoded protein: CASSLNQPGNSNQPQHF.

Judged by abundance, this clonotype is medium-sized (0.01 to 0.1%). CDR3 region: CATERGAGEDNEQFF. DNA for the CDR3: TGTGCCACCGAGCGGGGGGCGGGAGAGGACAATGAGCAGTTCTTC. The V gene is TRBV5-6, the J gene TRBJ2-1, with 9 bases that match TRBD2. The trim removed 9 bases at V and 5 bases at J, leaving 12 bases unmatched. The CDR3 has 15 amino acids. From germline, CDR1 is SGHDT and CDR2 YYEEEE.

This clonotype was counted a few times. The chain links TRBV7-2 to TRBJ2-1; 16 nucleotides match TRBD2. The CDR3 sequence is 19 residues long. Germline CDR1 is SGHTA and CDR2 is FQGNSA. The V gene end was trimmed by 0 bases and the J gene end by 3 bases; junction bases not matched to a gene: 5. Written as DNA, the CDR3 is TGTGCCAGCAGCTTAGCCGGGACTAGCGGGGGGGCCGTCTACAATGAGCAGTTCTTC. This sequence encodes CASSLAGTSGGAVYNEQFF.

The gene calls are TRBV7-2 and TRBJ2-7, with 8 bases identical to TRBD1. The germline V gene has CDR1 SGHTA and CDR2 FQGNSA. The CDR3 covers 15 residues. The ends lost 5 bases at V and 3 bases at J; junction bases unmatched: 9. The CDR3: CASSPSWGQDYEQYF. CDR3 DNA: TGTGCCAGCAGCCCTTCTTGGGGACAGGACTACGAGCAGTACTTC.

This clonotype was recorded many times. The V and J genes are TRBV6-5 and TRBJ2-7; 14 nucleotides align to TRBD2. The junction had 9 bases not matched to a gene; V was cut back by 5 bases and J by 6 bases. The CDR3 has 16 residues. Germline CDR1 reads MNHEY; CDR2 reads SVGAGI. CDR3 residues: CASSNAGTSGRTEQYF. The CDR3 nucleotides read TGTGCCAGCAGTAACGCCGGGACTAGCGGGAGAACCGAGCAGTACTTC.

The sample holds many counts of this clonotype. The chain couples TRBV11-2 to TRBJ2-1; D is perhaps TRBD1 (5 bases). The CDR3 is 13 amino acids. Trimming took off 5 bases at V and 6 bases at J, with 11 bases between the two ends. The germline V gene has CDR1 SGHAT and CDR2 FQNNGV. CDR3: CASSRQGVNEQFF. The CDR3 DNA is TGTGCCAGCAGCCGACAAGGGGTCAATGAGCAGTTCTTC.

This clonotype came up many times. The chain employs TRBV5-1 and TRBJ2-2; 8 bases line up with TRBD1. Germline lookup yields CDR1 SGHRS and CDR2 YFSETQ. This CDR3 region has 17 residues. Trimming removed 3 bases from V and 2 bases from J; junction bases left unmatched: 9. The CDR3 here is CASSWPQGQANTGELFF. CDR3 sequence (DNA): TGCGCCAGCAGCTGGCCCCAGGGACAGGCTAACACCGGGGAGCTGTTTTTT.

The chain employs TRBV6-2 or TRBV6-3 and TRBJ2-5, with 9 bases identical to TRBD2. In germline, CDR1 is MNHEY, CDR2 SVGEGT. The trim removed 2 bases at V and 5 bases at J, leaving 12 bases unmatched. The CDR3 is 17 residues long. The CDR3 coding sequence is TGTGCCAGCAGTTACGATCCAGCGGGGGGCTCTTCGGAGACCCAGTACTTC. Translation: CASSYDPAGGSSETQYF.

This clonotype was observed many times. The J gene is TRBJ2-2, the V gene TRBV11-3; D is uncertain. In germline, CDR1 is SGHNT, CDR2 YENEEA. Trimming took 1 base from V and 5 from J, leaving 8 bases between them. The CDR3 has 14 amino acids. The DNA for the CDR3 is TGTGCCAGCAGCTTAGGTTCTAGTACCGGGGAGCTGTTTTTT. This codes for CASSLGSSTGELFF.

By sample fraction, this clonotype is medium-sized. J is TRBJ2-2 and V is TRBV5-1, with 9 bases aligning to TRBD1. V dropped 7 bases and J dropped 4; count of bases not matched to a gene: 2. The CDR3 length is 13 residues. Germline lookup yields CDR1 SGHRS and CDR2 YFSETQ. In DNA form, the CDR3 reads TGCGCCAGCCGACAGGGGGGCACCGGGGAGCTGTTTTTT. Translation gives CASRQGGTGELFF.

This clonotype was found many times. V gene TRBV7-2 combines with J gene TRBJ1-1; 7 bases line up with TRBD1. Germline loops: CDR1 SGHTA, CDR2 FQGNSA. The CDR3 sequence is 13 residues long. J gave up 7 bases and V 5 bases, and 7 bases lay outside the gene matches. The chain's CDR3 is CASSPQGGSEAFF. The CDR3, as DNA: TGTGCCAGCAGCCCCCAGGGGGGGAGTGAAGCTTTCTTT. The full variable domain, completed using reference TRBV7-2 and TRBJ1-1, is GAGVSQSPSNKVTEKGKDVELRCDPISGHTALYWYRQSLGQGLEFLIYFQGNSAPDKSGLPSDRFSAERTGGSVSTLTIQRTQQEDSAVYLCASSPQGGSEAFFGQGTRLTVV.

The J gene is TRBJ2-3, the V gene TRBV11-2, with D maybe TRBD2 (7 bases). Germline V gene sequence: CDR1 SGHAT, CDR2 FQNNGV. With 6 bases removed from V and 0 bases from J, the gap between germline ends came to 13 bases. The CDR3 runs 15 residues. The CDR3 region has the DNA TGTGCCAGCAGAAAAGGGGGGGCTAGCACAGATACGCAGTATTTT. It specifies CASRKGGASTDTQYF.

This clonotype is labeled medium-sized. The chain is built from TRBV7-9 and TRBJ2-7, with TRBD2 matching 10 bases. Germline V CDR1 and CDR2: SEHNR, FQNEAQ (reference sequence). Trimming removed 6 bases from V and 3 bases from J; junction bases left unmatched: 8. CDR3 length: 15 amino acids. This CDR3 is CASSPAGTSVYEQYF. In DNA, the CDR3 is TGTGCCAGCAGTCCCGCCGGGACTAGCGTCTACGAGCAGTACTTC.

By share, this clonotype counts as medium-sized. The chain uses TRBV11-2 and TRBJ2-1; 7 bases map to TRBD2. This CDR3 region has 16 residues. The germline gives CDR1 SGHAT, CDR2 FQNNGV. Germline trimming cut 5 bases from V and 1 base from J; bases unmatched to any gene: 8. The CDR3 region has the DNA TGTGCCAGCAGCCCCCCCGCGGGAGTATCCTACAATGAGCAGTTCTTC. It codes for CASSPPAGVSYNEQFF.

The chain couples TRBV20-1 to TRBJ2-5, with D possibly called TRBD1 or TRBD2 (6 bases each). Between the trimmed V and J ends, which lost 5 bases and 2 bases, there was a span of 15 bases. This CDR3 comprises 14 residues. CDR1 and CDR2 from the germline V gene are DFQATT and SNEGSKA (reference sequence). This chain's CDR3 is CSAVPGGTQETQYF. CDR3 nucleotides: TGCAGTGCTGTCCCAGGAGGGACACAAGAGACCCAGTACTTC.

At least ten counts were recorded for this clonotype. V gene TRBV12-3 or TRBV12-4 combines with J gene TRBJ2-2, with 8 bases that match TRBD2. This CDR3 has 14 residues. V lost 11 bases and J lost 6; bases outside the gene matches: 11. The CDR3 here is CADRGTSTSGELFF. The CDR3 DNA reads TGTGCCGATCGGGGGACTAGTACCTCCGGGGAGCTGTTTTTT.

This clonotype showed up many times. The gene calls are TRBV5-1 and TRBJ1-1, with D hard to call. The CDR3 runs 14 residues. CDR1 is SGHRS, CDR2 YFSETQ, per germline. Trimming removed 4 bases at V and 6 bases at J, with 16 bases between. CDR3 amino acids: CASSVTLGGSEAFF. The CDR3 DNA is TGCGCCAGCAGCGTTACCTTAGGAGGTTCTGAAGCTTTCTTT.